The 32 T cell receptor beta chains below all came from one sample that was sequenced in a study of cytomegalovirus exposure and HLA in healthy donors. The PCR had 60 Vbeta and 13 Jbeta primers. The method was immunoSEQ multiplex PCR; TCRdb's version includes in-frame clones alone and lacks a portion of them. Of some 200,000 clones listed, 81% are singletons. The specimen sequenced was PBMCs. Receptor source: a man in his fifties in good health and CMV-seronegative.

The CDR3 nucleotides are TGTGCCAGCAGCTCCGGGACACAGAATCAGCCCCAGCATTTT. Translating gives CASSSGTQNQPQHF. J is TRBJ1-5 and V is TRBV7-2, with TRBD1 as a possible D gene (6 bases). With 4 bases removed from V and 4 bases from J, the gap between germline ends came to 11 bases. The germline gives CDR1 SGHTA, CDR2 FQGNSA. The CDR3 runs to 14 residues. The variable domain in full, with the rest retrieved from reference TRBV7-2 and TRBJ1-5, is GAGVSQSPSNKVTEKGKDVELRCDPISGHTALYWYRQSLGQGLEFLIYFQGNSAPDKSGLPSDRFSAERTGGSVSTLTIQRTQQEDSAVYLCASSSGTQNQPQHFGDGTRLSIL.

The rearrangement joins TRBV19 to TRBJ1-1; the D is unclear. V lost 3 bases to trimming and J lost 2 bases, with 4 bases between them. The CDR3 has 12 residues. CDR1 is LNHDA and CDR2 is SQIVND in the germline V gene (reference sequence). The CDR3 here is CASSISNTEAFF. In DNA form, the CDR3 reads TGTGCCAGTAGTATCTCTAACACTGAAGCTTTCTTT.

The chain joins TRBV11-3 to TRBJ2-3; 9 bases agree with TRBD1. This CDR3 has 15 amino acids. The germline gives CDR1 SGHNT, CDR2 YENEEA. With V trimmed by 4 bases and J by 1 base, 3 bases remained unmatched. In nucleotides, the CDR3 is TGTGCCAGCAGCTCCAGGACAGGGGGCACAGATACGCAGTATTTT. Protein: CASSSRTGGTDTQYF.

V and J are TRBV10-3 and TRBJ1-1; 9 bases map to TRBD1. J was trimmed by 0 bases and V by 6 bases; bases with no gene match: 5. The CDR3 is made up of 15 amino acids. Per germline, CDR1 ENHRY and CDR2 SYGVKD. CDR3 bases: TGTGCCATCAGGGATAGACAGGGGGTGAACACTGAAGCTTTCTTT. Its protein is CAIRDRQGVNTEAFF.

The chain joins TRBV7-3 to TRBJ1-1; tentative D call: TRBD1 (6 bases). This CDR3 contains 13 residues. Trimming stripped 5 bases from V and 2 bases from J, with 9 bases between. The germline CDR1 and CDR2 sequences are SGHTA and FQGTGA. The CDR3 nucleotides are TGTGCCAGCAGCCGACAGGATAACACTGAAGCTTTCTTT. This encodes CASSRQDNTEAFF. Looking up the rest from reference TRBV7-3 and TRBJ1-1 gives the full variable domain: GAGVSQTPSNKVTEKGKYVELRCDPISGHTALYWYRQSLGQGPEFLIYFQGTGAADDSGLPNDRFFAVRPEGSVSTLKIQRTERGDSAVYLCASSRQDNTEAFFGQGTRLTVV.

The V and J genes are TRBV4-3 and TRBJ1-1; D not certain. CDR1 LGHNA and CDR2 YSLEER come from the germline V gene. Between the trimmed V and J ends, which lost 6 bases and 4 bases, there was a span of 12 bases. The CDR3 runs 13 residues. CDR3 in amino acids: CASSTYRGTEAFF. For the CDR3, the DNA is TGCGCCAGCAGTACCTATCGGGGCACTGAAGCTTTCTTT.

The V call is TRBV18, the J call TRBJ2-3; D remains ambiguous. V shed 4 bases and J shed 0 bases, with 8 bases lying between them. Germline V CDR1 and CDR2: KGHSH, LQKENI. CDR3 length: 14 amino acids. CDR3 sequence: CASSLQQSTDTQYF. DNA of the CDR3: TGTGCCAGCTCACTTCAACAGAGCACAGATACGCAGTATTTT.

The chain's CDR3 is CASSLATGQETQYF. DNA for the CDR3: TGCGCCAGCAGCTTGGCCACGGGACAAGAGACCCAGTACTTC. V gene TRBV5-1 combines with J gene TRBJ2-5; tentative D call: TRBD2 (5 bases). The CDR3 spans 14 residues. The V gene's germline CDR1 is SGHRS and CDR2 YFSETQ. V shed 0 bases and J shed 2 bases, with 8 bases lying between them.

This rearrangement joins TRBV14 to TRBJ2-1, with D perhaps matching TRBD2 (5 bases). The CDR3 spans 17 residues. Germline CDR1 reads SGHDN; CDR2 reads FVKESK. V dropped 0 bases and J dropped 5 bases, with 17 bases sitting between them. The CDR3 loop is CASSQDPRGRPNNEQFF. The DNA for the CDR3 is TGTGCCAGCAGCCAAGATCCTCGGGGTAGGCCGAACAATGAGCAGTTCTTC.

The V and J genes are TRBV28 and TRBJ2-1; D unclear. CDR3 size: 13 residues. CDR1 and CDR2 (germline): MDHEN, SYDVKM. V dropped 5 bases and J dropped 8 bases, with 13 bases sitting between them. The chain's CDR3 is CASSPPPTHEQFF. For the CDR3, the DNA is TGTGCCAGCAGTCCCCCGCCTACCCATGAGCAGTTCTTC.

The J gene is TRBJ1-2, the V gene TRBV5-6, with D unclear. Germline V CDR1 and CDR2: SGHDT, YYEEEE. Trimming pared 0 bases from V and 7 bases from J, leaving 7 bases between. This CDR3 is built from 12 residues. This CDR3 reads CASSLDAAGYTF. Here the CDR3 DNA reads TGTGCCAGCAGCTTGGATGCGGCTGGCTACACCTTC.

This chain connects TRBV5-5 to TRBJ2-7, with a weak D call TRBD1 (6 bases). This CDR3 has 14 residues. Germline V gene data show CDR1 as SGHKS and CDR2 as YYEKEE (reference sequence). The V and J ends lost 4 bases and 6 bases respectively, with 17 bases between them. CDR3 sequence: CASSREQGIAEQYF. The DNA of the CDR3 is TGTGCCAGCAGCCGAGAACAGGGAATTGCCGAGCAGTACTTC.

The CDR3 sequence: CASSLAGVNEKLFF. The DNA for the CDR3 is TGTGCCAGCAGCTTAGCAGGGGTTAATGAAAAACTGTTTTTT. V and J are TRBV7-2 and TRBJ1-4; TRBD1 might be the D (5 bases). The germline gives CDR1 SGHTA, CDR2 FQGNSA. Trimming took off 0 bases at V and 4 bases at J, with 6 bases between the two ends. The length of the CDR3 is 14 residues.

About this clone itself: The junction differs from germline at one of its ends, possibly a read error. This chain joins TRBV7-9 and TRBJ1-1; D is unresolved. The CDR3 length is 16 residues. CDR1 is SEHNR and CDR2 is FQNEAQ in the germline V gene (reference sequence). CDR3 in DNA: TGTTCCAGCAGCTTAGTTTTCACTGTTGGTTCAAATCGCGATTTCTTT. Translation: CSSSLVFTVGSNRDFF.

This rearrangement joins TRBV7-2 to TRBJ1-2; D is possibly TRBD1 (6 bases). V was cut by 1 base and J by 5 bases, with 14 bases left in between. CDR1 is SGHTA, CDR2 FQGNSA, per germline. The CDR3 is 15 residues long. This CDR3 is CASSLERTVPYGYTF. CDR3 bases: TGTGCCAGCAGCTTAGAAAGGACAGTACCGTATGGCTACACCTTC.

CDR3 loop: CASSQQGAAYEQYF. The DNA for the CDR3 is TGTGCCAGTAGTCAACAGGGCGCAGCCTACGAGCAGTACTTC. This chain connects TRBV19 to TRBJ2-7; TRBD1 might be the D (6 bases). The germline CDR1 and CDR2 sequences are LNHDA and SQIVND (reference sequence). The V end was cut by 5 bases, the J end by 2 bases, with 13 bases between. The CDR3 totals 14 residues.

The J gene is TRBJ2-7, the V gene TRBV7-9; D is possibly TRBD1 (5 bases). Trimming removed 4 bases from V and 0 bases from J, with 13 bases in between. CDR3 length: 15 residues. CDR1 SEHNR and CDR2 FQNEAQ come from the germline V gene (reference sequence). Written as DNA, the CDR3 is TGTGCCAGCAGCTCGACAGCTCTAACCTCCTACGAGCAGTACTTC. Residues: CASSSTALTSYEQYF.

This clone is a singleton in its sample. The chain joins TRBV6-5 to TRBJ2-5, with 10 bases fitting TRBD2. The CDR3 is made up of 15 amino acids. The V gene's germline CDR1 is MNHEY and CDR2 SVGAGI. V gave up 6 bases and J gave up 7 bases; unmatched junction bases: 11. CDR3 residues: CASSLSGGASLTQYF. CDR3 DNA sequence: TGTGCCAGCAGCCTCAGCGGGGGGGCCTCTCTGACCCAGTACTTC.

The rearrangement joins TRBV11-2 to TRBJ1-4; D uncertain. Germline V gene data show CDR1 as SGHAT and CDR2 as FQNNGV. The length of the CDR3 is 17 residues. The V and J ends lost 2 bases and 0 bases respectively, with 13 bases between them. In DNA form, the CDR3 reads TGTGCCAGCAGCTTAACGGGTGGCCTTGCAACTAATGAAAAACTGTTTTTT. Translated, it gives CASSLTGGLATNEKLFF.

CDR3 region: CATSRDFVGELFF. The CDR3 nucleotides read TGTGCCACCAGCAGAGATTTCGTAGGGGAGCTGTTTTTT. The J gene is TRBJ2-2, the V gene TRBV15; D is ambiguous. V lost 0 bases to trimming and J lost 8 bases, with 7 bases between them. Germline V CDR1 and CDR2: LNHNV, YYDKDF (reference sequence). The CDR3 totals 13 residues.

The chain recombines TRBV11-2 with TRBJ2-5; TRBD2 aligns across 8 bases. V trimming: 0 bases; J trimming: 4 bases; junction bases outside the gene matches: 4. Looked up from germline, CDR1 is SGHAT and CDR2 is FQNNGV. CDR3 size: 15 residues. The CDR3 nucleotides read TGTGCCAGCAGCTTAGACGGGGGGGCCCTAGAGACCCAGTACTTC. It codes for CASSLDGGALETQYF.

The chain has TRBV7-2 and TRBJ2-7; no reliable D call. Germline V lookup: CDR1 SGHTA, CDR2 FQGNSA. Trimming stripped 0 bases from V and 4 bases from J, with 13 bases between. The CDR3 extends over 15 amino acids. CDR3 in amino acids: CASSLAGGKIYEQYF. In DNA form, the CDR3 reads TGTGCCAGCAGCTTAGCCGGCGGAAAGATATACGAGCAGTACTTC.

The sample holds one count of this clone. For the CDR3, the DNA is TGTGCCAGTAGGACAGGGGGCCGCACTGAAGCTTTCTTT. The encoded protein is CASRTGGRTEAFF. V is TRBV19 and J is TRBJ1-1; the match to TRBD1 covers 10 bases. V was pared by 6 bases and J by 4 bases, with 2 bases of the junction left unmatched. Germline V gene data show CDR1 as LNHDA and CDR2 as SQIVND (reference sequence). CDR3 length: 13 residues.

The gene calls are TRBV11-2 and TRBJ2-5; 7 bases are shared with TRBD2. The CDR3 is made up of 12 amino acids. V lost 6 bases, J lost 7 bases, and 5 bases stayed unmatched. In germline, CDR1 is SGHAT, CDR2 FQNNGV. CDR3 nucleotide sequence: TGTGCCAGCAGGGGGGGGGTGCGGACCCAGTACTTC. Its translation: CASRGGVRTQYF.

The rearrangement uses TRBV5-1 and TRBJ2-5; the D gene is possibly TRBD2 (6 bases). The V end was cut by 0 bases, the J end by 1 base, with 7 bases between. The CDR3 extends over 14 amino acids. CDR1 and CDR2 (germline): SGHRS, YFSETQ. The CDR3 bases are TGCGCCAGCAGCTTGGTTAGCGGCCAAGAGACCCAGTACTTC. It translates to CASSLVSGQETQYF.

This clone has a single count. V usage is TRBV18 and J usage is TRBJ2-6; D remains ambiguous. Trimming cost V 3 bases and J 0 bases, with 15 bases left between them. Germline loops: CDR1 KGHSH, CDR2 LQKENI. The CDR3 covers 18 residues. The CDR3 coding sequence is TGTGCCAGCTCACCGGTCCAAACTTCTTACTCTGGGGCCAACGTCCTGACTTTC. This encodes CASSPVQTSYSGANVLTF.

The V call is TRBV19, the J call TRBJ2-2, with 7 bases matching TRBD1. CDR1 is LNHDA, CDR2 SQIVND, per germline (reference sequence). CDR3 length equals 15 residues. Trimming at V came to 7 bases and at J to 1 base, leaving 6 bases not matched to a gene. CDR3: CASTMGDRNTGELFF. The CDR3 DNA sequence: TGTGCCAGTACCATGGGGGACAGGAACACCGGGGAGCTGTTTTTT.

CDR3 residues: CASSMRTVSNQPQHF. For the CDR3, the DNA is TGTGCCAGTAGTATGAGAACGGTTAGCAATCAGCCCCAGCATTTT. The chain recombines TRBV19 with TRBJ1-5; D is unresolved. The germline CDR1 and CDR2 sequences are LNHDA and SQIVND (reference sequence). CDR3 size: 15 residues. Trimming left V 3 bases short and J 0 bases short, with 9 bases between.

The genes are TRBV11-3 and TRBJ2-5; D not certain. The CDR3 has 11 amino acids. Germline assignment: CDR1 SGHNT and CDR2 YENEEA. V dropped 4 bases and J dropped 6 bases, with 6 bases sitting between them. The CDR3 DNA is TGTGCCAGCAGCTCAGGCAAGACCCAGTACTTC. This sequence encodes CASSSGKTQYF.

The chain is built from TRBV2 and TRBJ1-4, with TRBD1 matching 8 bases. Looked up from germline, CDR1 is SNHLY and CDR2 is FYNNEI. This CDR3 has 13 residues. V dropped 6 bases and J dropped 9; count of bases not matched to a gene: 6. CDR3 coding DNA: TGTGCCAGCAGAGGTCGACAGGGGCAAAAACTGTTTTTT. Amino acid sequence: CASRGRQGQKLFF.

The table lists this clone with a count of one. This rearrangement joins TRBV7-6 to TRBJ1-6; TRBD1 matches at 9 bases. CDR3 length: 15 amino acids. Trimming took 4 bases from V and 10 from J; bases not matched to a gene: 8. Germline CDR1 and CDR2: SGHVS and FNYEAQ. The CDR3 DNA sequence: TGTGCCAGCAGCTCCCGGACAGGGGTCGAGTCACCCCTCCACTTT. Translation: CASSSRTGVESPLHF.

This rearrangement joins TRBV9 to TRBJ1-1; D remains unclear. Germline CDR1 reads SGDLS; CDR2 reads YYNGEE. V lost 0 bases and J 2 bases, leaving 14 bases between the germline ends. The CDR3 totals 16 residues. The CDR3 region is CASSVVRVGSNTEAFF. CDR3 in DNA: TGTGCCAGCAGCGTAGTCCGGGTAGGTAGTAACACTGAAGCTTTCTTT.